This TCR beta chain was documented in a study of T cell changes during pregnancy in multiple sclerosis. The V gene lost 1 base and the J gene lost 5 bases, with 14 bases spanning the gap. The CDR3 is 16 amino acids. In germline, CDR1 is SGHVS, CDR2 FQNEAQ. Clones were sequenced by immunoSEQ multiplex PCR, and TCRdb holds only the in-frame ones, with some missing. The sample holds tens of thousands of clones, 93% seen once. V is TRBV7-8 and J is TRBJ2-2; tentatively, D is TRBD1 (5 bases). Specimen: CD8+ T cells from peripheral blood mononuclear cells, collected in the second trimester of pregnancy. The receptor comes from a female donor with multiple sclerosis, enrolled in a pregnancy study. CDR3 nucleotide sequence: TGTGCCAGCAGCTTAGAGGGGTTTCAGAAGACCGGGGAGCTGTTTTTT. It encodes CASSLEGFQKTGELFF.